By frequency in the sample, the clone carrying this TCR beta chain is medium-sized. CDR1 is SGHTA, CDR2 FQGTGA, per germline. CDR3 size: 13 residues. The V and J ends lost 0 bases and 5 bases respectively, with 7 bases between them. The data were taken from a study of T-cell reconstitution after alpha-beta-depleted transplantation in children. For TCRbeta, the library was prepared with unique molecular identifiers. TCRdb processed the PCR reads anew with MiXCR; each CDR3 protein has one entry. Altogether some 290,000 distinct CDR3 sequences are present, 9.5% to 10% being singletons, with the ten largest covering 10%.

Here the sequenced sample was PBMCs from the stem cell graft donor, taken from the stem cell graft. The chain links TRBV7-3 to TRBJ2-5; D is ambiguous. This TCR was recovered from a human donor who donated a stem cell graft to a child with SCID. CDR3 in amino acids: CASSLTYSETQYF. The CDR3 region has the DNA TGTGCCAGCAGCTTAACTTATTCGGAGACCCAGTACTTC.